The sequence of this T cell receptor beta chain was determined in a study of human T cells and chemical hapten exposure (dated by TCRdb to about 2021). At the level of the whole study: For sensitization, 2% DPC in acetone was applied to a roughly 2 cm by roughly 2 cm area of upper inner arm skin. Patient blood was sampled pre-sensitization (week 0) and at 2, 6 and about 24 weeks after DPC sensitization. Patch testing on the upper back used Finn chambers containing 0.01% DPC, with scoring done after 6 days according to International Contact Dermatitis Research Group standards. In alopecia patients, the study followed how the peripheral blood TCR repertoire changed in vivo over primary and secondary sensitization to diphenylcyclopropenone (DPC), a hapten. Throughout the approximately 25-week study period, patients were also given weekly therapeutic DPC doses on the scalp. Blood for TCR sequencing was provided by twenty-nine alopecia patients at one to four time points (pre-sensitization, 2, 6 and 24 weeks). Libraries were pooled for sequencing, and variation in per-sample TCR yields was attributed mainly to small differences in library volumes within the pool. Most of the patients in the cohort were female, and the cohort covered alopecia areata with under or over 50% scalp involvement, alopecia totalis and alopecia universalis. What the research found in general, with its limitations: Because all patients had alopecia, a presumed autoimmune disease, the immune response of the patients might differ from that of healthy individuals. Compared with pre-sensitization or healthy control sets, expanded TCRs formed significantly more large CDR3 similarity clusters, which is consistent with antigen-driven responses. Patch test score was positively correlated with the number of PT1 expanded TCRs, with significance at thresholds 8, 16 and 32 but not at 4. DPC sensitization did not change how many TCRs were above 1 in 1000 frequency, and no evidence was found of alterations in global repertoire structure. After repeated subsampling, the strength of the expansion versus patch-test correlation and the threshold at which it became significant changed.

Receptor libraries were prepared by RACE. The listed sequencing device is NextSeq 500. During library preparation, unique molecular identifiers were attached to individual cDNA molecules so that TCRs could be counted in a quantitative, reproducible way. From each blood RNA sample, both TCR alpha and TCR beta chains were sequenced. For the original study's pipeline: Samples had a median of roughly 100,000 TCRs, with a range from roughly 23,224 to 700,000. The Decombinator software suite was used to annotate V, J and CDR3 in the TCR reads. For PS versus PT1 abundance plots, all samples were subsampled to the same number of TCRs (28,000). Expanded TCRs were defined as absent before sensitization and observed at least eight times at the 2-week time point. In-frame beta chains were kept once TCRdb had trimmed the public reads at Q25 with fastp and called clones with MiXCR. All rows with the same CDR3 protein become a single entry with the most common DNA and genes. The V and J calls and clone size come from TCRdb's table, not from the authors' own analysis. The sample records a few hundred thousand distinct CDR3 sequences, approximately 5% of which are singletons. The ten largest clones capture less than 9% of the sample.

On this clonotype: Its antigen is still unknown. Base qualities are not provided; no much larger clone lies one nucleotide away.

The time point label corresponds to: pre-sensitization, week 0. The meaning of the sample's treatment or condition label: therapeutic diphenylcyclopropenone sensitization with weekly scalp DPC. Blood at each patch-test visit was drawn before the patch test was applied. Patients were eligible if aged 18 to 70, diagnosed with alopecia and judged suitable for DPC therapy, and pregnant patients were excluded. Total RNA was isolated from unfractionated whole blood collected in Tempus Blood RNA tubes. As encoded in the germline V gene, CDR1 is MNHEY while CDR2 is SVGEGT. V is shortened by 2 bases, J by 7 bases, and the region joining them spans 9 bases. Its CDR3 holds 13 amino acids, cysteine through phenylalanine. Left in the record is the CDR3 DNA by itself, 39 bases read in frame from the first base.

The source was whole blood, collected in connection with sensitization to the hapten diphenylcyclopropenone (DPC). This receptor was obtained from a woman aged 18-29 years with alopecia areata. Some clones in this sample may be carry-over from other donors' samples. The sequence joins TRBV6-2 or TRBV6-3 to TRBJ1-5; the D gene is possibly TRBD1, with 6 bases matching. The bases read TGTGCCAGCAGTTACACAGGGCGGCAGCCCCAGCATTTT. The resulting protein is CASSYTGRQPQHF.